This is a list of T cell receptor beta chains from one sample in a study of T cell repertoires in cytomegalovirus infection. These receptors have no known antigen. TCRdb recomputed calls from the reads with MiXCR, one row per CDR3 protein. Of 680,000 or so distinct CDR3 sequences in the sample, about 33% are singletons; the top ten hold around a sixth. This specimen consisted of cultured PBMCs, obtained from culture after CMV antigen stimulation. These receptors came from a human donor in good health (CMV status not recorded). Some clones in this sample may be carry-over from other donors' samples. CDR3s include the opening cysteine and the closing phenylalanine or tryptophan. Each record gives: D gene, J gene, clone size, V gene, CDR3 DNA, CDR3 protein. A D gene is named only where the DNA matches it firmly. Clone sizes are given selectively: once, few, many, or a class where the clone is expanded.

D gene: .
J gene: TRBJ2-5
clone size: .
V gene: TRBV6-2/TRBV6-3
CDR3 DNA: TGTGCCAGCAGCCATCTTTCCGGACAGTTCCAAGAGACCCAGTACTTC
CDR3 protein: CASSHLSGQFQETQYF

D gene: .
J gene: TRBJ2-1
clone size: .
V gene: TRBV5-5
CDR3 DNA: TGTGCCAGCAGCTTGGCCCCCCTAGTCAATGAGCAGTTCTTC
CDR3 protein: CASSLAPLVNEQFF

D gene: .
J gene: TRBJ1-6
clone size: .
V gene: TRBV7-2
CDR3 DNA: TGTGCCAGCAGCTTATACTTACCGCATAATTCACCCCTCCACTTT
CDR3 protein: CASSLYLPHNSPLHF

D gene: .
J gene: TRBJ2-7
clone size: .
V gene: TRBV5-6
CDR3 DNA: TGTGCCAGCAGCTACCGGGACAACTACGAGCAGTACTTC
CDR3 protein: CASSYRDNYEQYF

D gene: TRBD2
J gene: TRBJ2-7
clone size: few
V gene: TRBV6-2/TRBV6-3
CDR3 DNA: TGTGCCAGCACCCAGATTAGCGGGAGAATCTACGAGCAGTACTTC
CDR3 protein: CASTQISGRIYEQYF

D gene: .
J gene: TRBJ2-2
clone size: many
V gene: TRBV7-2
CDR3 DNA: TGTGCCAGCAGCTCCGCGAACACCGGGGAGCTGTTTTTT
CDR3 protein: CASSSANTGELFF

D gene: TRBD1
J gene: TRBJ2-7
clone size: few
V gene: TRBV4-1
CDR3 DNA: TGCGCCAGCAGCCAAGGAGCCCAGGGGGCGGATGAGCAGTACTTC
CDR3 protein: CASSQGAQGADEQYF

D gene: .
J gene: TRBJ1-1
clone size: .
V gene: TRBV6-6
CDR3 DNA: TGTGCCAGCAGTTGCGGAGATGGAGCTGATGAAGCTTTCTTT
CDR3 protein: CASSCGDGADEAFF

D gene: TRBD2
J gene: TRBJ2-6
clone size: .
V gene: TRBV19
CDR3 DNA: TGTGCCAGTAGTTATGGGAGGGTGAGAGCCAACGTCCTGACTTTC
CDR3 protein: CASSYGRVRANVLTF

D gene: .
J gene: TRBJ1-2
clone size: .
V gene: TRBV27
CDR3 DNA: TGTGCCAGCAGTTTAAGGGTAGGCGGTGGCTACACCTTC
CDR3 protein: CASSLRVGGGYTF

D gene: TRBD2
J gene: TRBJ2-7
clone size: .
V gene: TRBV7-2
CDR3 DNA: TGTGCCAGCAGCTTACTAGCGGGAGATGGCGAGCAGTACTTC
CDR3 protein: CASSLLAGDGEQYF

D gene: .
J gene: TRBJ2-3
clone size: .
V gene: TRBV7-2
CDR3 DNA: TGTGCCAGCACACAGAGTATAGGGGGTACGCAGTATTTT
CDR3 protein: CASTQSIGGTQYF

D gene: .
J gene: TRBJ2-2
clone size: .
V gene: TRBV20-1
CDR3 DNA: TGCAGTGCTAGAGATTGGGCGGTCGGGACCGGGGAGCTGTTTTTT
CDR3 protein: CSARDWAVGTGELFF

D gene: .
J gene: TRBJ2-3
clone size: many
V gene: TRBV7-2
CDR3 DNA: TGTGCCAGCAGCTTTTCAGGGGCGGTCCCAGATACGCAGTATTTT
CDR3 protein: CASSFSGAVPDTQYF

D gene: TRBD2
J gene: TRBJ2-3
clone size: .
V gene: TRBV6-5
CDR3 DNA: TGTGCCAGCAGTTACTCGCCTAGCGGCGGCACAGATACGCAGTATTTT
CDR3 protein: CASSYSPSGGTDTQYF

D gene: .
J gene: TRBJ2-1
clone size: .
V gene: TRBV19
CDR3 DNA: TGTGCCAGTAGTATTCCGCGGGGTCATTCCTACAATGAGCAGTTCTTC
CDR3 protein: CASSIPRGHSYNEQFF

D gene: .
J gene: TRBJ1-1
clone size: .
V gene: TRBV10-3
CDR3 DNA: TGTGCCATCAGTGAGGGCAGACTAATGAACACTGAAGCTTTCTTT
CDR3 protein: CAISEGRLMNTEAFF

D gene: TRBD1
J gene: TRBJ1-1
clone size: .
V gene: TRBV6-5
CDR3 DNA: TGTGCCAGCACCCCGACAGGGGGCATCACTGAAGCTTTCTTT
CDR3 protein: CASTPTGGITEAFF

D gene: .
J gene: TRBJ2-3
clone size: .
V gene: TRBV28
CDR3 DNA: TGTGCCAGCAGTTCATTGGCTGGGGAAGGAACAGATACGCAGTATTTT
CDR3 protein: CASSSLAGEGTDTQYF

D gene: .
J gene: TRBJ2-3
clone size: few
V gene: TRBV4-1
CDR3 DNA: TGCGCCAGCAGCCAAGATTTGGCCAGGGGAGCAGATACGCAGTATTTT
CDR3 protein: CASSQDLARGADTQYF

D gene: .
J gene: TRBJ1-1
clone size: .
V gene: TRBV2
CDR3 DNA: TGTGCCAGCAGTGTGAGTAGGGAGGACACTGAAGCTTTCTTT
CDR3 protein: CASSVSREDTEAFF

D gene: TRBD2
J gene: TRBJ2-7
clone size: .
V gene: TRBV20-1
CDR3 DNA: TGCAGTGCCTTTGACGTAGCGGGGGGTTACGAGCAGTACTTC
CDR3 protein: CSAFDVAGGYEQYF

D gene: TRBD1
J gene: TRBJ2-5
clone size: few
V gene: TRBV7-2
CDR3 DNA: TGTGCCAGCAGCTTTCGGGACAGCCAAGAGACCCAGTACTTC
CDR3 protein: CASSFRDSQETQYF

D gene: .
J gene: TRBJ2-7
clone size: .
V gene: TRBV20-1
CDR3 DNA: TGCAGTGCCAAAGGGTGGCAGTCTACCTACGAGCAGTACTTC
CDR3 protein: CSAKGWQSTYEQYF

D gene: .
J gene: TRBJ1-1
clone size: .
V gene: TRBV10-3
CDR3 DNA: TGTGCCATCAGTGAGTCCCTCGCAACCAGGGCTTTCTTT
CDR3 protein: CAISESLATRAFF

D gene: .
J gene: TRBJ2-3
clone size: .
V gene: TRBV2
CDR3 DNA: TGTGCCAGCATCCAAGGACTCCCTACAGATACGCAGTATTTT
CDR3 protein: CASIQGLPTDTQYF

D gene: TRBD1
J gene: TRBJ2-2
clone size: .
V gene: TRBV11-3
CDR3 DNA: TGTGCCAGCAGCTCAGGTCCTCTCCGGGGACAGGGTGCCGGGGAGCTGTTTTTT
CDR3 protein: CASSSGPLRGQGAGELFF

D gene: .
J gene: TRBJ2-7
clone size: few
V gene: TRBV5-6
CDR3 DNA: TGTGCCAGCAGCTTGGGTGGGGACTGGAGATCCTACGAGCAGTACTTC
CDR3 protein: CASSLGGDWRSYEQYF

D gene: .
J gene: TRBJ1-4
clone size: few
V gene: TRBV4-2
CDR3 DNA: TGTGCCAGCAGCCCCAATGAGGTGCGCGGGTCTGGAGAAAAACTGTTTTTT
CDR3 protein: CASSPNEVRGSGEKLFF